The clone carrying this TCR beta chain was detected only once. With 5 bases removed from V and 7 bases from J, the gap between germline ends came to 9 bases. This CDR3 region has 12 residues. CDR1 is MNHEY, CDR2 SMNVEV, per germline (reference sequence). Sequencing of TCR beta was performed on blood CD8+ T cells and on blood CD4+ T cells. A quantity of about 0.5 to 1 ug RNA underwent reverse transcription using random hexamers. Amplification of TCR beta CDR3 by immunoSEQ multiplex PCR spanned 54 Vbeta and 13 Jbeta. MiXCR, run by TCRdb on the immunoSEQ multiplex PCR reads, gives a single entry per CDR3 protein. The repertoire consists of hundreds of thousands of distinct CDR3 sequences, with around 83% occurring once and the leading ten covering 0.11%. The record originates from a study of CD8 T cells in Susac syndrome.

The origin of this receptor is a human donor with multiple sclerosis. The chain has TRBV27 and TRBJ2-1, with D maybe TRBD2 (5 bases). The sequencing input was CD8+ T cells from PBMCs. CDR3 region: CASSASKNEQFF. CDR3 sequence (DNA): TGTGCCAGCAGTGCTAGCAAGAATGAGCAGTTCTTC.